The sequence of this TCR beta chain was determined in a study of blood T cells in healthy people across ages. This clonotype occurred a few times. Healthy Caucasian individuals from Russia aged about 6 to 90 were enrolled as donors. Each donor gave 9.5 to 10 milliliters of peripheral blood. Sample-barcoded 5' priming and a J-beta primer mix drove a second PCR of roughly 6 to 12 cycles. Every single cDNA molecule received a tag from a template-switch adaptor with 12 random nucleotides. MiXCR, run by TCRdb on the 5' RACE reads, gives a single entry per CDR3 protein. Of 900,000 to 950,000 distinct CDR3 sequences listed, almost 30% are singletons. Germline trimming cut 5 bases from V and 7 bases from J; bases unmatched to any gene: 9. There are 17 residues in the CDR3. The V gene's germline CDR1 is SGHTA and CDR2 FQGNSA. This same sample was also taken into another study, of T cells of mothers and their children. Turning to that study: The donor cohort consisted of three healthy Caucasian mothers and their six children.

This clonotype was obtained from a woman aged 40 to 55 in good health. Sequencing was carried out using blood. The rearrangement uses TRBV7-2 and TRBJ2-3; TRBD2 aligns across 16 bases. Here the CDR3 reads CASSPKGLAGGQHTQYF. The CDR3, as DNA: TGTGCCAGCAGCCCGAAGGGACTAGCGGGGGGGCAACATACGCAGTATTTT.